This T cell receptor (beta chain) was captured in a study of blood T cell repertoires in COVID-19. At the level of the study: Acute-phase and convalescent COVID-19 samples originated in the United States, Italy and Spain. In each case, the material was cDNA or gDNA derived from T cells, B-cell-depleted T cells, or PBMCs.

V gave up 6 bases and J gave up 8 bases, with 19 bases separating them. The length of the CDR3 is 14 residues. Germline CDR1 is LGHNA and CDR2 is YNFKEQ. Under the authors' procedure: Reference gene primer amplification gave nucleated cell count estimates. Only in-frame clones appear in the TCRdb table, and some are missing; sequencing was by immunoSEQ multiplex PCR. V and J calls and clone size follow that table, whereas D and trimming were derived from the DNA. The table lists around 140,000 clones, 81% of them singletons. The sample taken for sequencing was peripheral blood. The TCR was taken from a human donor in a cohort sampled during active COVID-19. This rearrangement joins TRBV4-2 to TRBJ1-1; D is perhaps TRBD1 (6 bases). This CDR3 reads CASSPIGRGEEAFF. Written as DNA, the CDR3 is TGTGCCAGCAGTCCTATAGGGAGGGGGGAGGAAGCTTTCTTT.